A selection of T cell receptor beta chains follows, all from one sample in a study of blood T cells in healthy people across ages. Using its own MiXCR run on the 5' RACE reads, TCRdb lists one record per CDR3 protein. The table has roughly 1.9 million distinct CDR3 sequences, 39% seen once. The material sequenced was blood. All receptors derive from a human donor in good health. The CDR3 runs from the conserved cysteine through the conserved F or W. For some rows the clone size is stated as once, few or many, or as a class when expanded; others skip it.

v_call	clone_size	cdr3_aa
TRBV9	-	CASSALAGDNSPLHF
TRBV4-3	many	CASSQETRETQYF
TRBV29-1	few	CSGGQGDYEQYF
TRBV20-1	-	CSALQGARGQPQHF
TRBV7-9	few	CASSRTSEGIIIQYF
TRBV19	-	CASRNIRGVIQPQHF
TRBV7-2	few	CASSLTGQRNEKLFF
TRBV9	-	CASGVAGGGKPEAFF
TRBV20-1	once	CSARDGGSQYF
TRBV5-1	-	CASALTAESPLHF
TRBV4-1	-	CASSHRTGTGNTIYF
TRBV12-3/TRBV12-4	-	CASSFGAGIHEQYF
TRBV6-2/TRBV6-3	few	CASSYSIVQGRAKETQYF
TRBV20-1	-	CSAGDPQGFQETQYF
TRBV29-1	-	CSVSGQNQPQHF
TRBV20-1	-	CSARKFRAYEQYF
TRBV12-5	many	CASALTSGGADTQYF
TRBV7-8	few	CASSLDPDRTRYTF
TRBV7-2	few	CASSPLRRGRGYTF
TRBV6-2/TRBV6-3	few	CASLDSYNEQFF
TRBV12-3/TRBV12-4	-	CASSPQLGEQFF
TRBV2	few	CASTNNEQFF
TRBV7-8	-	CASSLGGSVSGYTF
TRBV7-3	few	CASSLAGGATGELFF
TRBV7-9	few	CASSLVRGSDYEQYF
TRBV2	once	CASSYFEQFF
TRBV5-8	few	CASSQGSPRVQEQYF
TRBV12-3/TRBV12-4	once	CASSLGTAGQPQHF
TRBV12-5	-	CASGLVLWGTEGYTF
TRBV4-3	few	CASKPGGDGTDTQYF
TRBV7-2	few	CAISGSLDNSPLHF
TRBV11-2	-	CASSPDRGEQFF
TRBV20-1	few	CSAIVHPSYEQYF
TRBV2	-	CASSGPIRDRDTDTQYF
TRBV15	-	CATSRPGWGLNTEAFF
TRBV24-1	few	CATSDSLIGQFF
TRBV30	-	CASGIGRTEAFF
TRBV10-3	few	CAISTGGDQPQHF
TRBV10-3	once	CATAGGSSYNEQYF
TRBV9	-	CASSPSLDRENEQYF
TRBV4-1	-	CASSRMVVAKNIQYF
TRBV29-1	-	CSVVTKTNTEAFF
TRBV9	-	CASSVGPSSTDTQYF
TRBV7-9	-	CASSLPRFGTSYEQYF
TRBV20-1	-	CSARDHRGRETQYF
TRBV7-9	few	CASSSILLETQYF